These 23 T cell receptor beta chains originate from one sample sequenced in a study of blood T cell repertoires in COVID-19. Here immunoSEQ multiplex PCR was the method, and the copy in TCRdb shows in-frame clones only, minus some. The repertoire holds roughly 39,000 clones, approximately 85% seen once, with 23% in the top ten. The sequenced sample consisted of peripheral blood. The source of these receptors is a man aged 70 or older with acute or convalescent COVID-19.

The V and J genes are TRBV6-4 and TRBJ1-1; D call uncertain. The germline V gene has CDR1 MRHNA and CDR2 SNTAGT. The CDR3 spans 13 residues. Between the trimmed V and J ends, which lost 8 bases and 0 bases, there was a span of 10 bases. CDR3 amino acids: CASSADLNTEAFF. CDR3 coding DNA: TGTGCCAGCTCGGCAGACTTGAACACTGAAGCTTTCTTT.

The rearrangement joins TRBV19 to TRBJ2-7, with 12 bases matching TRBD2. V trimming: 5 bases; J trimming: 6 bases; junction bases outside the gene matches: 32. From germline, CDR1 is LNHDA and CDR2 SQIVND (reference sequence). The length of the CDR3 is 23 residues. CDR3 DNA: TGTGCCAGTAGTCCTAACTTGACTAGCGGGAGTGGATTAACACTACGGCCACTACGCGAGCAGTACTTC. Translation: CASSPNLTSGSGLTLRPLREQYF.

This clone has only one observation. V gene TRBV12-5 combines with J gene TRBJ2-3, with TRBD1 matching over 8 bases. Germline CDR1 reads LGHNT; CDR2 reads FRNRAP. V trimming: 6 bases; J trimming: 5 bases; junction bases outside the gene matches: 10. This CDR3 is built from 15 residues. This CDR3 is CASGAGTGTGDTQYF. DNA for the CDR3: TGTGCTAGTGGGGCCGGGACAGGTACAGGAGATACGCAGTATTTT.

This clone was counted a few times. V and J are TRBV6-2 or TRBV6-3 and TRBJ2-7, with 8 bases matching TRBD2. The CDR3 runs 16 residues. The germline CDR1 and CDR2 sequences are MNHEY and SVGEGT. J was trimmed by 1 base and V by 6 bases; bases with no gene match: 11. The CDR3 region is CASSSGGAGVSYEQYF. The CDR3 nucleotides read TGTGCCAGCAGCTCTGGGGGAGCGGGGGTATCCTACGAGCAGTACTTC.

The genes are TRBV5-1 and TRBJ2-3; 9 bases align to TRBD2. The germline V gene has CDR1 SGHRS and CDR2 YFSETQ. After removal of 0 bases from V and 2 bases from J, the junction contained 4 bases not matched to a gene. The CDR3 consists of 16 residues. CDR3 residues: CASSLGLAVVTDTQYF. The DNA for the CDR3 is TGCGCCAGCAGCTTGGGACTAGCGGTCGTCACAGATACGCAGTATTTT.

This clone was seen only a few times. The CDR3 loop is CASTGQGMNEQYF. The DNA for the CDR3 is TGTGCCAGTACGGGACAGGGGATGAATGAGCAGTACTTC. This rearrangement joins TRBV19 to TRBJ2-7; 10 nucleotides line up with TRBD1. The V segment lost 7 bases and the J segment 7 bases; nucleotides outside the gene matches: 7. Germline V CDR1 and CDR2: LNHDA, SQIVND (reference sequence). The CDR3 has 13 amino acids.

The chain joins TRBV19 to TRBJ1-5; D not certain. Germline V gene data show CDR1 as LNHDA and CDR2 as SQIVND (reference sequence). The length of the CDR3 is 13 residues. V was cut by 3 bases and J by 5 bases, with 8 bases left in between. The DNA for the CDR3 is TGTGCCAGTAGTATCACCGGAGATCAGCCCCAGCATTTT. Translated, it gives CASSITGDQPQHF.

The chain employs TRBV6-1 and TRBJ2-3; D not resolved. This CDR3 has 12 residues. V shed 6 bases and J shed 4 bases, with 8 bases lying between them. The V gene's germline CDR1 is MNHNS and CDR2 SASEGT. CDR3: CASSLSPDTQYF. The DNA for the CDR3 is TGTGCCAGCAGCCTAAGCCCAGATACGCAGTATTTT.

CDR3 protein: CASSVDPTANYEQYF. The CDR3 DNA sequence: TGTGCCAGCAGCGTAGACCCCACAGCCAACTACGAGCAGTACTTC. The chain combines TRBV9 with TRBJ2-7; D remains ambiguous. CDR3 size: 15 residues. Trimming left V 0 bases short and J 3 bases short, with 13 bases between. Germline CDR1 and CDR2: SGDLS and YYNGEE.

The CDR3 loop reads CASSPGVGVNTEAFF. In DNA, the CDR3 is TGTGCCAGTAGCCCAGGGGTTGGGGTGAACACTGAAGCTTTCTTT. V usage is TRBV19 and J usage is TRBJ1-1; TRBD1 is a possible D gene (6 bases). Looked up from germline, CDR1 is LNHDA and CDR2 is SQIVND (reference sequence). V shed 6 bases and J shed 0 bases, with 14 bases lying between them. The CDR3 is made up of 15 amino acids.

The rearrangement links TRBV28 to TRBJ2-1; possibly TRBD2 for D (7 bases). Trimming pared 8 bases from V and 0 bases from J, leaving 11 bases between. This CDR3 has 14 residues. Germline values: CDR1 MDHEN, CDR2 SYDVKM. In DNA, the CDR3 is TGTGCCAGCCTAAGGGGGGGCTCCTACAATGAGCAGTTCTTC. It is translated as CASLRGGSYNEQFF.

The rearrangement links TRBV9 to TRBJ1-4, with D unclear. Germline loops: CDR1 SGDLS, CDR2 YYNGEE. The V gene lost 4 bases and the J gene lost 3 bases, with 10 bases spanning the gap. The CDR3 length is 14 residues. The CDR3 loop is CASSPLGANEKLFF. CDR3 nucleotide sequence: TGTGCCAGCAGCCCCCTTGGAGCTAATGAAAAACTGTTTTTT. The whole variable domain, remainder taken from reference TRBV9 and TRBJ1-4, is DSGVTQTPKHLITATGQRVTLRCSPRSGDLSVYWYQQSLDQGLQFLIQYYNGEERAKGNILERFSAQQFPDLHSELNLSSLELGDSALYFCASSPLGANEKLFFGSGTQLSVL.

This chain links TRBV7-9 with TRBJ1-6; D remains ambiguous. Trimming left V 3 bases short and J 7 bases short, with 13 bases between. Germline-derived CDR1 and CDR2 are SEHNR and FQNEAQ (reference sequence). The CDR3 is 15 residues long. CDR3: CASSFSGQLNSPLHF. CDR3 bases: TGTGCCAGCAGCTTCTCTGGGCAGCTGAATTCACCCCTCCACTTT. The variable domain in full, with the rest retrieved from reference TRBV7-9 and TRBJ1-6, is DTGVSQNPRHKITKRGQNVTFRCDPISEHNRLYWYRQTLGQGPEFLTYFQNEAQLEKSRLLSDRFSAERPKGSFSTLEIQRTEQGDSAMYLCASSFSGQLNSPLHFGNGTRLTVT.

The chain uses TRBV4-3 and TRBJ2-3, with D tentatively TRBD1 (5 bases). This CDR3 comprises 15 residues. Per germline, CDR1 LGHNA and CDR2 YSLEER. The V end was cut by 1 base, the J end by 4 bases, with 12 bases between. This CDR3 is CASSQAGRVADTQYF. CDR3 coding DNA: TGCGCCAGCAGCCAAGCCGGCAGGGTAGCAGATACGCAGTATTTT.

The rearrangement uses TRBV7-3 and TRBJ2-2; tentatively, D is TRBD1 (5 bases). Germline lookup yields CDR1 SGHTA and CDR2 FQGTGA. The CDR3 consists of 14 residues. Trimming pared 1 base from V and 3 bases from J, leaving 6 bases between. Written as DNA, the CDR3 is TGTGCCAGCAGCTTAAGACAGCACACCGGGGAGCTGTTTTTT. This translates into CASSLRQHTGELFF.

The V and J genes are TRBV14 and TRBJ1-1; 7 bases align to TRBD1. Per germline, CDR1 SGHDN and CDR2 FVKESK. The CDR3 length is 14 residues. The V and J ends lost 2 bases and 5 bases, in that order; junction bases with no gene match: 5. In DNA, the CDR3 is TGTGCCAGCAGCCAAAAGGCAGGGGGGACTGAAGCTTTCTTT. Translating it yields CASSQKAGGTEAFF.

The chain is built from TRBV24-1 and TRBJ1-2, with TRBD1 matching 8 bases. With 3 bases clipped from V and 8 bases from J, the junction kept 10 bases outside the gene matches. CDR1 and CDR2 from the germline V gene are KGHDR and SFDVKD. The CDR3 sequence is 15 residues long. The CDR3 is CATSDPGQGVGGYTF. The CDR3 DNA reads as TGTGCCACCAGTGATCCTGGACAGGGTGTTGGGGGCTACACCTTC.

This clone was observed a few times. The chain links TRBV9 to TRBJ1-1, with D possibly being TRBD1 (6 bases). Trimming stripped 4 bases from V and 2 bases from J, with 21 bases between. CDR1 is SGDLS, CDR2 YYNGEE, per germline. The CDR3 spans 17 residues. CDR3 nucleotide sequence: TGTGCCAGCAGCTCCAACAGGGTGATGGGAAAAAACACTGAAGCTTTCTTT. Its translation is CASSSNRVMGKNTEAFF.

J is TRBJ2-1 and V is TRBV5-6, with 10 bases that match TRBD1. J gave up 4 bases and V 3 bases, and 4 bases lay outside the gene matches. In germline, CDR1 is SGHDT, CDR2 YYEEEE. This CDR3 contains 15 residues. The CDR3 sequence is CASSSPGQGYNEQFF. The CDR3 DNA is TGTGCCAGCAGCTCTCCGGGACAGGGGTACAATGAGCAGTTCTTC.

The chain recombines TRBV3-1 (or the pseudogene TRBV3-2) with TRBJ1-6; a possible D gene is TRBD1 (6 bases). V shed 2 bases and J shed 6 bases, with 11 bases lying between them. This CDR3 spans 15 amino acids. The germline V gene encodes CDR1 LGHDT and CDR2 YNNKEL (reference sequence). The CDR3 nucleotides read TGTGCCAGCAGCCAACTGGACAGATTTAATTCACCCCTCCACTTT. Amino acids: CASSQLDRFNSPLHF.

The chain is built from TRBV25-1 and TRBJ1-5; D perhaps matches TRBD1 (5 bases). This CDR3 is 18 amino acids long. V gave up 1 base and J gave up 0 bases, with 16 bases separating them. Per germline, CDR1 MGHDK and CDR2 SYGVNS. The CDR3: CASSEWRHLRGSNQPQHF. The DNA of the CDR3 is TGTGCCAGCAGTGAATGGAGACACCTAAGGGGTAGCAATCAGCCCCAGCATTTT.

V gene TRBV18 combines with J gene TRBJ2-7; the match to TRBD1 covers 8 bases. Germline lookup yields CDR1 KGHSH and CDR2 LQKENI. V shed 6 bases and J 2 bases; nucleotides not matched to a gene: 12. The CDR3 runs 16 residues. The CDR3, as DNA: TGTGCCAGCTCTCGATTACCGGGACAGGAGCCCTACGAGCAGTACTTC. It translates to CASSRLPGQEPYEQYF.

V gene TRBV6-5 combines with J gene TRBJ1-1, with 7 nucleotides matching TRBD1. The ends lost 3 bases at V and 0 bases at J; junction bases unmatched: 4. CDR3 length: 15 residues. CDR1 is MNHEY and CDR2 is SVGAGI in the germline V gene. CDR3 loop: CASSYSGTVNTEAFF. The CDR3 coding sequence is TGTGCCAGCAGTTATTCCGGGACAGTGAACACTGAAGCTTTCTTT.